This is a list of T cell receptor beta chains from one sample in a study of cytotoxic CD8 clonotypes in ibrutinib-treated CLL. Profiling relied on immunoSEQ multiplex PCR, and the TCRdb table lists in-frame clones only, not all of them. This table holds fewer than 300,000 clones, roughly three quarters found once. This sample comprised PBMCs, obtained at disease progression, from a patient treated with ibrutinib. The receptors shown here come from a human donor with chronic lymphocytic leukemia. The CDR3 runs from the conserved cysteine through the conserved F or W. Each record gives: clone size, V gene, J gene, D gene, CDR3 DNA, CDR3 protein. A D gene is named only where the DNA matches it firmly. Expanded clones are given a class, and other clones once, few, many or no size at all.

size: NA
V: TRBV6-5
J: TRBJ2-7
D: TRBD2
DNA: TGTGCCAGCAGCTTCCGAGCGGGAGGAGGCTACGAGCAGTACTTC
CDR3: CASSFRAGGGYEQYF

size: NA
V: TRBV11-3
J: TRBJ2-7
D: TRBD1
DNA: TGTGCCAGCAGCTTAGAGGGACAGGGAAACTACGAGCAGTACTTC
CDR3: CASSLEGQGNYEQYF

size: NA
V: TRBV7-6
J: TRBJ2-7
D: TRBD1
DNA: TGTGCCAGCAGCTCTAGGACAGGGAACTACGAGCAGTACTTC
CDR3: CASSSRTGNYEQYF

size: NA
V: TRBV30
J: TRBJ2-5
D: NA
DNA: TGTGCCTGGAGTGTACTTGATCAAGAGACCCAGTACTTC
CDR3: CAWSVLDQETQYF

size: NA
V: TRBV28
J: TRBJ2-3
D: NA
DNA: TGTGCCGCAGCAGGAGGTTGGGGGAAAGGCACAGATACGCAGTATTTT
CDR3: CAAAGGWGKGTDTQYF

size: few
V: TRBV9
J: TRBJ1-2
D: NA
DNA: TGTGCCAGCACCGAGAGAAGGGAGGATGGCTACACCTTC
CDR3: CASTERREDGYTF

size: few
V: TRBV2
J: TRBJ1-2
D: NA
DNA: TGTGCCAGCAGGACCGGGTCTAACTATGGCTACACCTTC
CDR3: CASRTGSNYGYTF

size: NA
V: TRBV10-2
J: TRBJ2-2
D: NA
DNA: TGCGCCAGCATGGGCTCTACCGGGGAGCTGTTTTTT
CDR3: CASMGSTGELFF

size: NA
V: TRBV27
J: TRBJ1-4
D: NA
DNA: TGTGCCAGCAGGGTGGGCTATGCTAATGAAAAACTGTTTTTT
CDR3: CASRVGYANEKLFF

size: NA
V: TRBV14
J: TRBJ2-3
D: NA
DNA: TGTGCCAGCAGCCAAGTAGGTCAGGGAGAGGGTACAGATACGCAGTATTTT
CDR3: CASSQVGQGEGTDTQYF

size: NA
V: TRBV9
J: TRBJ2-3
D: TRBD2
DNA: TGTGCCAGCAGCGTCGGACTAGCGGGGGCCTTCACAGATACGCAGTATTTT
CDR3: CASSVGLAGAFTDTQYF

size: NA
V: TRBV10-2
J: TRBJ1-2
D: TRBD1
DNA: TGCGCCAGCACCAAGGGGGCAATCTATGGCTACACCTTC
CDR3: CASTKGAIYGYTF

size: NA
V: TRBV19
J: TRBJ2-1
D: TRBD2
DNA: TGTGCCAGTAGTCGCGGACTAGCGGGAGGCCTCCTCCCTTACAATGAGCAGTTCTTC
CDR3: CASSRGLAGGLLPYNEQFF

size: NA
V: TRBV9
J: TRBJ2-3
D: TRBD2
DNA: TGTGCCAGCAGCGTAGTTCTAGCGGCATCTACGCAGTATTTT
CDR3: CASSVVLAASTQYF

size: NA
V: TRBV9
J: TRBJ1-3
D: NA
DNA: TGTGCCAGCAGCGTAGAAGATTTATCTGGAAACACCATATATTTT
CDR3: CASSVEDLSGNTIYF

size: NA
V: TRBV10-3
J: TRBJ2-7
D: TRBD1
DNA: TGTGCCATCAGTGAGACGGGACAGACCTACGAGCAGTACTTC
CDR3: CAISETGQTYEQYF

size: NA
V: TRBV27
J: TRBJ2-2
D: TRBD1
DNA: TGTGCCAGCCGAGGACAGGGGTACACCGGGGAGCTGTTTTTT
CDR3: CASRGQGYTGELFF

size: NA
V: TRBV4-1
J: TRBJ1-1
D: NA
DNA: TGCGCCAGCAGCCCCCGCGGGGAGGCAGGCACTGAAGCTTTCTTT
CDR3: CASSPRGEAGTEAFF

size: NA
V: TRBV5-1
J: TRBJ2-2
D: NA
DNA: TGCGCCAGCAGCTTGATCGCTATCACGAACACCGGGGAGCTGTTTTTT
CDR3: CASSLIAITNTGELFF

size: NA
V: TRBV5-6
J: TRBJ2-1
D: NA
DNA: TGTGCCAGCGGGGTTACTGAGCAGTTCTTC
CDR3: CASGVTEQFF

size: NA
V: TRBV9
J: TRBJ2-7
D: NA
DNA: TGTGCCAGCAGCGTAGGGCAGGGGGGCTACGAGCAGTACTTC
CDR3: CASSVGQGGYEQYF

size: once
V: TRBV19
J: TRBJ2-2
D: NA
DNA: TGTGCCAGTAGTATCGGAGGGGGCCCGAGGGGCGGGGAGCTGTTTTTT
CDR3: CASSIGGGPRGGELFF

size: NA
V: TRBV2
J: TRBJ2-7
D: NA
DNA: TGTGCCAGCGGTGGGCCAGGGGCCTACGAGCAGTACTTC
CDR3: CASGGPGAYEQYF

size: NA
V: TRBV11-2
J: TRBJ2-5
D: NA
DNA: TGTGCCAGCAGCTTAGAAGGTTTAGTACGGGGGCAAGAGACCCAGTACTTC
CDR3: CASSLEGLVRGQETQYF

size: NA
V: TRBV9
J: TRBJ2-7
D: NA
DNA: TGTGCCAGCAGCGTAGTCTACGAGCAGTACTTC
CDR3: CASSVVYEQYF

size: NA
V: TRBV5-6
J: TRBJ2-7
D: NA
DNA: TGTGCCAGCAGCGGCCAGACAACCTTTCGGTACTTC
CDR3: CASSGQTTFRYF

size: NA
V: TRBV29-1
J: TRBJ2-2
D: NA
DNA: TGCAGCGTTGAGAGACAGGAGTCTACCGGGGAGCTGTTTTTT
CDR3: CSVERQESTGELFF

size: NA
V: TRBV7-6
J: TRBJ2-3
D: TRBD2
DNA: TGTGCCAGCAGCTTAGGGGCTAGCGGGCGTCGATTCACAGATACGCAGTATTTT
CDR3: CASSLGASGRRFTDTQYF

size: few
V: TRBV9
J: TRBJ2-3
D: NA
DNA: TGTGCCAGCAGCGTACTTGGCGAAATCACAGATACGCAGTATTTT
CDR3: CASSVLGEITDTQYF

size: NA
V: TRBV9
J: TRBJ2-2
D: TRBD2
DNA: TGTGCCAGCAGCGGGGCGGGAGCGAACACCGGGGAGCTGTTTTTT
CDR3: CASSGAGANTGELFF

size: once
V: TRBV5-1
J: TRBJ2-7
D: TRBD1
DNA: TGCGCCAGCACCCCTAGACAGGGAAGGTTATACGAGCAGTACTTC
CDR3: CASTPRQGRLYEQYF

size: NA
V: TRBV7-8
J: TRBJ2-3
D: NA
DNA: TGTGCCAGCAGCTTACGGGCTAAGCAGCTGTATTTT
CDR3: CASSLRAKQLYF

size: NA
V: TRBV19
J: TRBJ1-5
D: NA
DNA: TGTGCCAGTAGTAAACAGGGAACACATCAGCCCCAGCATTTT
CDR3: CASSKQGTHQPQHF

size: NA
V: TRBV6-6
J: TRBJ2-7
D: NA
DNA: TGTGCCAGCAGTTACTCGAAGGGGATTTCGGACTACGAGCAGTACTTC
CDR3: CASSYSKGISDYEQYF

size: NA
V: TRBV5-1
J: TRBJ1-6
D: NA
DNA: TGCGCCAGCAGCTTGGGGTACGGTTCACCCCTCCACTTT
CDR3: CASSLGYGSPLHF

size: NA
V: TRBV28
J: TRBJ2-5
D: NA
DNA: TGTGCCAGCAGTTTTTTCCCGGATCGGCAAGAGACCCAGTACTTC
CDR3: CASSFFPDRQETQYF

size: NA
V: TRBV10-3
J: TRBJ2-1
D: NA
DNA: TGTGCCATCAGTGATCAGTTTGGCGGCGCGGATGAGCAGTTCTTC
CDR3: CAISDQFGGADEQFF

size: NA
V: TRBV29-1
J: TRBJ1-3
D: NA
DNA: TGCAGCGTTCACGGGGAAGCTGGAAACACCATATATTTT
CDR3: CSVHGEAGNTIYF

size: NA
V: TRBV28
J: TRBJ1-4
D: TRBD1
DNA: TGTGCCAGCAGTGAGTCCGGGACAGCCAATGAAAAACTGTTTTTT
CDR3: CASSESGTANEKLFF

size: NA
V: TRBV9
J: TRBJ1-5
D: NA
DNA: TGTGCCAGCAGCGTAGATGGAGATATTGGTCAGCCCCAGCATTTT
CDR3: CASSVDGDIGQPQHF

size: NA
V: TRBV19
J: TRBJ2-4
D: NA
DNA: TGTGCCAGTAGTATAAGACAGACGGTAACCAAAAACATTCAGTACTTC
CDR3: CASSIRQTVTKNIQYF

size: NA
V: TRBV29-1
J: TRBJ1-1
D: NA
DNA: TGCAGCGCCCTCGCGGTAGGGAGGGCTTTCTTT
CDR3: CSALAVGRAFF

size: NA
V: TRBV6-5
J: TRBJ2-7
D: NA
DNA: TGTGCCAGCAGTTACTCGCTAGCACAGATACGCGAGCAGTACTTC
CDR3: CASSYSLAQIREQYF

size: few
V: TRBV13
J: TRBJ2-7
D: NA
DNA: TGTGCCAGCAGTACAACACCGGCAGCGCACTACGAGCAGTACTTC
CDR3: CASSTTPAAHYEQYF

size: NA
V: TRBV11-3
J: TRBJ2-2
D: NA
DNA: TGTGCCAGCAGCCCCGGAGGGACCGGGGAGCTGTTTTTT
CDR3: CASSPGGTGELFF

size: NA
V: TRBV7-9
J: TRBJ2-5
D: NA
DNA: TGTGCCAGCACCCGACTAGGACCTTGGACCCAGTACTTC
CDR3: CASTRLGPWTQYF

size: NA
V: TRBV4-3
J: TRBJ2-7
D: TRBD2
DNA: TGCGCCAGCAGCCAAGAATCCCCTAGCGGTAGCTCCTACGAGCAGTACTTC
CDR3: CASSQESPSGSSYEQYF

size: once
V: TRBV18
J: TRBJ2-2
D: NA
DNA: TGTGCCAGCTCACCACCATTAGCGAACACCGGGGAGCTGTTTTTT
CDR3: CASSPPLANTGELFF

size: few
V: TRBV19
J: TRBJ1-1
D: NA
DNA: TGTGCCAGTAGTCCCGGACGGATGAACACTGAAGCTTTCTTT
CDR3: CASSPGRMNTEAFF

size: NA
V: TRBV6-5
J: TRBJ2-7
D: NA
DNA: TGTGCCAGCAGTTACTACCCGGCGACTAGGGCCTACGAGCAGTACTTC
CDR3: CASSYYPATRAYEQYF

size: NA
V: TRBV19
J: TRBJ1-1
D: NA
DNA: TGTGCCAGCGAGGACAAGAGTATGAACACTGAAGCTTTCTTT
CDR3: CASEDKSMNTEAFF

size: NA
V: TRBV10-3
J: TRBJ2-3
D: NA
DNA: TGTGCCATCAGTGAGTCCAAGGCCACAGATACGCAGTATTTT
CDR3: CAISESKATDTQYF

size: few
V: TRBV29-1
J: TRBJ2-7
D: TRBD2
DNA: TGCAGCGCAACCACAGGACTAGCGGGATCCGAGCAGTACTTC
CDR3: CSATTGLAGSEQYF

size: NA
V: TRBV4-2
J: TRBJ2-4
D: TRBD1
DNA: TGTGCCAGCAGCCAAGGGGGACAGGTTTCCGTGGCCAAAAACATTCAGTACTTC
CDR3: CASSQGGQVSVAKNIQYF

size: few
V: TRBV1
J: TRBJ2-4
D: NA
DNA: TGCACCAGCAGCCAAGATGGAGTCGTCATTCAGTACTTC
CDR3: CTSSQDGVVIQYF

size: NA
V: TRBV18
J: TRBJ2-5
D: TRBD1
DNA: TGTGCCAGCTCACCACCGTGGCAGGGGGAAGCAGAGACCCAGTACTTC
CDR3: CASSPPWQGEAETQYF

size: few
V: TRBV7-8
J: TRBJ2-1
D: NA
DNA: TGTGCCAGCAGGGGACACCTGAGCAATGAGCAGTTCTTC
CDR3: CASRGHLSNEQFF